Following are 2 T cell receptor beta chains from one sample sequenced in a study of OX40 agonist ivuxolimab in advanced cancers. The data were produced by immunoSEQ multiplex PCR, yet TCRdb's version contains in-frame clones alone and is incomplete. This sample has about 94,000 clones; 90% to 95% occur once, and the top ten carry over 0.8%. Sequenced material: CD4+ or CD8+ T cells sorted from blood, taken in a trial of the OX40 agonist ivuxolimab. The receptors shown here come from an adult with an advanced solid tumor such as melanoma, head and neck, liver or kidney cancer.

The chain couples TRBV6-4 to TRBJ1-4, with 11 bases aligning to TRBD1. CDR3 size: 19 residues. The trim removed 0 bases at V and 1 base at J, leaving 7 bases unmatched. Germline CDR1 is MRHNA and CDR2 is SNTAGT. The CDR3 DNA reads TGTGCCAGCAGTGACTCTCGGACAGGGGGCGAACGAACTAATGAAAAACTGTTTTTT. Protein product: CASSDSRTGGERTNEKLFF.

The V call is TRBV11-3, the J call TRBJ2-7; D possibly corresponds to TRBD1 (6 bases). CDR1 and CDR2 from the germline V gene are SGHNT and YENEEA. V dropped 3 bases and J dropped 7 bases, with 10 bases sitting between them. This CDR3 comprises 12 residues. CDR3 bases: TGTGCCAGCAGCTTGGCCGACAGGGAGCAGTACTTC. The encoded protein is CASSLADREQYF.